A single sample gave rise to the 27 T cell receptor beta chains below, sequenced in a study of shared T cell receptors in the human thymus. Clones were sequenced by immunoSEQ multiplex PCR, and TCRdb holds only the in-frame ones, with some missing. The profile shows about 730,000 clones, over 75% of them singletons. The same data also contributed to another study, on human thymus T cells.

The specimen sequenced was thymocytes. Receptors were obtained from a girl younger than two with a congenital heart defect.

This clone was detected once. In nucleotides, the CDR3 is TGTGCCAGCAGCTTAGTCCGGGGAACCGATACGCAGTATTTT. It is translated as CASSLVRGTDTQYF. The chain joins TRBV7-2 to TRBJ2-3, with D possibly matching TRBD2 (5 bases). Per the germline V gene, CDR1 is SGHTA and CDR2 is FQGNSA. Deletions cut 1 base from V and 6 bases from J, with 11 bases between. This CDR3 comprises 14 residues.

The CDR3 sequence: CASSTGQGGQPQHF. CDR3 coding DNA: TGTGCCAGCAGCACCGGACAGGGAGGTCAGCCCCAGCATTTT. The chain links TRBV11-2 to TRBJ1-5; 8 nucleotides match TRBD1. J gave up 6 bases and V 5 bases, and 6 bases lay outside the gene matches. The CDR3 contains 14 residues. Germline V gene data show CDR1 as SGHAT and CDR2 as FQNNGV.

The CDR3 nucleotides are TGCAGCGTCGCATTCGACAGTTCTCAAGCTGAAGCTTTCTTT. Its translation: CSVAFDSSQAEAFF. The genes are TRBV29-1 and TRBJ1-1; D perhaps matches TRBD1 (5 bases). This CDR3 contains 14 residues. Germline V lookup: CDR1 SQVTM, CDR2 ANQGSEA. V shed 6 bases and J shed 6 bases, with 20 bases lying between them. Full variable domain (rest looked up from reference TRBV29-1 and TRBJ1-1): SAVISQKPSRDICQRGTSLTIQCQVDSQVTMMFWYRQQPGQSLTLIATANQGSEATYESGFVIDKFPISRPNLTFSTLTVSNMSPEDSSIYLCSVAFDSSQAEAFFGQGTRLTVV.

The chain links TRBV5-6 to TRBJ2-7, with 9 bases that match TRBD1. V trimming: 3 bases; J trimming: 2 bases; junction bases outside the gene matches: 6. This CDR3 has 15 amino acids. CDR1 and CDR2 (germline): SGHDT, YYEEEE. The CDR3 here is CASSSRDRVTYEQYF. In nucleotides, the CDR3 is TGTGCCAGCAGCTCCCGGGACAGGGTAACCTACGAGCAGTACTTC.

This chain connects TRBV10-2 to TRBJ1-1, with D possibly TRBD1 on 5 matching bases. V lost 0 bases and J 0 bases, leaving 17 bases between the germline ends. CDR3 length: 18 amino acids. Per germline, CDR1 WSHSY and CDR2 SAAADI. The CDR3 here is CASSESLGTGDMNTEAFF. The CDR3 DNA follows: TGCGCCAGCAGTGAGTCGCTGGGAACGGGGGATATGAACACTGAAGCTTTCTTT.

The chain has TRBV5-4 and TRBJ2-3; a possible D gene is TRBD1 (5 bases). Trimming left V 5 bases short and J 0 bases short, with 13 bases between. The CDR3 extends over 15 amino acids. Per the germline V gene, CDR1 is SGHNT and CDR2 is YYREEE (reference sequence). CDR3 sequence (DNA): TGTGCCAGCAGAGCGACAGTCACTAGCACAGATACGCAGTATTTT. Translating gives CASRATVTSTDTQYF.

The chain has TRBV4-3 and TRBJ2-3; TRBD2 might be the D (6 bases). V was shortened by 3 bases and J by 4 bases, with 14 bases between the two germline ends. Per the germline V gene, CDR1 is LGHNA and CDR2 is YSLEER. This CDR3 has 15 residues. CDR3 protein: CASSHEGLAPDTQYF. The CDR3, as DNA: TGCGCCAGCAGCCACGAGGGGCTAGCGCCAGATACGCAGTATTTT.

This chain links TRBV6-5 with TRBJ2-5; a possible D gene is TRBD2 (7 bases). The V gene lost 0 bases and the J gene lost 7 bases, with 12 bases spanning the gap. Germline loops: CDR1 MNHEY, CDR2 SVGAGI. The CDR3 is 14 amino acids. The CDR3 here is CASSYSRGGWTQYF. As DNA, the CDR3 is TGTGCCAGCAGTTACTCGAGGGGGGGCTGGACCCAGTACTTC.

The chain carries TRBV4-1 and TRBJ2-2, with D tentatively TRBD2 (6 bases). CDR1 and CDR2 from the germline V gene are MGHRA and YSYEKL. This CDR3 has 19 residues. V shed 4 bases and J shed 5 bases, with 26 bases lying between them. CDR3 DNA: TGCGCCAGCAGCCCGCGGGCCGGGGGACCTTCCGGGGCTACCGGGGAGCTGTTTTTT. Residues: CASSPRAGGPSGATGELFF.

The chain joins TRBV5-1 to TRBJ2-3, with D unresolved. Germline V CDR1 and CDR2: SGHRS, YFSETQ. This CDR3 spans 14 amino acids. V was pared by 0 bases and J by 4 bases, with 9 bases between. CDR3 nucleotide sequence: TGCGCCAGCAGCTTGGGCCAGGTTGCAGATACGCAGTATTTT. Its protein is CASSLGQVADTQYF.

This clone was observed once. This sequence joins TRBV18 and TRBJ1-4; D is uncertain. The germline CDR1 and CDR2 sequences are KGHSH and LQKENI. The CDR3 runs 15 residues. The ends were cut back, 3 bases at V and 3 bases at J, with 11 bases in the middle. CDR3 sequence reads: CASSPEGGSNEKLFF. CDR3 bases: TGTGCCAGCTCACCCGAGGGCGGCTCTAATGAAAAACTGTTTTTT.

V gene TRBV5-4 combines with J gene TRBJ1-2; D is uncertain. V lost 0 bases and J lost 8, with 11 bases in between. Germline V gene data show CDR1 as SGHNT and CDR2 as YYREEE (reference sequence). This CDR3 has 13 residues. This CDR3 is CASSLVGSRGYTF. The DNA of the CDR3 is TGTGCCAGCAGCTTGGTAGGATCGCGGGGCTACACCTTC.

This clone was picked up a small number of times. The V and J genes are TRBV14 and TRBJ1-1; D remains unclear. Looked up from germline, CDR1 is SGHDN and CDR2 is FVKESK. This CDR3 has 14 residues. The V end lost 0 bases, the J end lost 3 bases, and 8 bases lay between the germline ends. CDR3 in DNA: TGTGCCAGCAGCCAAGATCCCCCGTACACTGAAGCTTTCTTT. Its protein is CASSQDPPYTEAFF.

This chain links TRBV27 with TRBJ1-6; 9 bases agree with TRBD1. Germline assignment: CDR1 MNHEY and CDR2 SMNVEV (reference sequence). The CDR3 is 14 amino acids. After removal of 4 bases from V and 7 bases from J, the junction contained 2 bases not matched to a gene. Written as DNA, the CDR3 is TGTGCCAGCAGTTCCGGGACAGGGAATTCACCCCTCCACTTT. Amino acid sequence: CASSSGTGNSPLHF.

The CDR3 spells CAGGTGLINSPLHF. The CDR3 DNA reads TGTGCCGGGGGCACAGGATTGATTAATTCACCCCTCCACTTT. J is TRBJ1-6 and V is TRBV6-1; weak D call: TRBD1 (6 bases). Germline V lookup: CDR1 MNHNS, CDR2 SASEGT. V was clipped by 11 bases and J by 6 bases, with 17 bases between them. This CDR3 spans 14 amino acids.

The chain is built from TRBV5-1 and TRBJ2-3; D may be TRBD2 (7 bases). Between the trimmed V and J ends, which lost 3 bases and 10 bases, there was a span of 24 bases. CDR3 length: 16 residues. Germline-derived CDR1 and CDR2 are SGHRS and YFSETQ. The CDR3 DNA reads TGCGCCAGCAGCTCAACTTACAGGGAGCCTGGGGGGGCGCAGTATTTT. Its translation is CASSSTYREPGGAQYF.

This chain links TRBV7-9 with TRBJ2-1; no firm D call. The CDR3 totals 13 residues. CDR1 SEHNR and CDR2 FQNEAQ come from the germline V gene (reference sequence). Trimming removed 1 base from V and 2 bases from J, with 3 bases in between. CDR3 DNA: TGTGCCAGCAGCTTAGGTACCTACAATGAGCAGTTCTTC. Its protein is CASSLGTYNEQFF.

The sample holds a few counts of this clone. The V gene is TRBV6-1, the J gene TRBJ1-5, with TRBD1 identical over 8 bases. V shed 4 bases and J 1 base; nucleotides not matched to a gene: 15. This CDR3 has 19 residues. CDR1 and CDR2 (germline): MNHNS, SASEGT. CDR3: CASSGQGWESGKSNQPQHF. The CDR3 DNA is TGTGCCAGCAGTGGACAGGGGTGGGAAAGCGGTAAAAGCAATCAGCCCCAGCATTTT.

The gene calls are TRBV2 and TRBJ2-5; 10 positions match TRBD1. The DNA matches TRBJ2-7 better at its end, which makes the J call doubtful. This CDR3 is built from 15 residues. Per the germline V gene, CDR1 is SNHLY and CDR2 is FYNNEI. The CDR3 region has the DNA TGTGCCAGCAGTCACGGGACAGGGGACAGGGACGAGCAGTACTTC. Its protein product is CASSHGTGDRDEQYF.

This clone has only a few counts. The CDR3 coding sequence is TGTGCCAGCAGTTGGGGGCCGCAAGGAAATCAGCCCCAGCATTTT. This gives the protein CASSWGPQGNQPQHF. This rearrangement joins TRBV6-6 to TRBJ1-5; a possible D gene is TRBD1 (6 bases). The CDR3 runs to 15 residues. Per germline, CDR1 MNHNY and CDR2 SVGAGI (reference sequence). The V end lost 4 bases, the J end lost 4 bases, and 14 bases lay between the germline ends.

V and J are TRBV7-9 and TRBJ2-7, with 9 nucleotides matching TRBD2. The CDR3 spans 15 residues. The germline CDR1 and CDR2 sequences are SEHNR and FQNEAQ (reference sequence). Trimming took 5 bases from V and 4 from J; bases not matched to a gene: 9. CDR3 sequence (DNA): TGTGCCAGCAGCGAGCCTAGCGGGGAGTGGTACGAGCAGTACTTC. Protein sequence: CASSEPSGEWYEQYF. Variable domain in full (rest from reference TRBV7-9 and TRBJ2-7): DTGVSQNPRHKITKRGQNVTFRCDPISEHNRLYWYRQTLGQGPEFLTYFQNEAQLEKSRLLSDRFSAERPKGSFSTLEIQRTEQGDSAMYLCASSEPSGEWYEQYFGPGTRLTVT.

The chain joins TRBV7-2 to TRBJ1-2, with TRBD1 identical over 7 bases. The germline V gene encodes CDR1 SGHTA and CDR2 FQGNSA. This CDR3 spans 14 amino acids. V was clipped by 7 bases and J by 9 bases; unmatched bases: 14. The CDR3 loop reads CASTPSRQGVSYTF. The CDR3 DNA sequence: TGTGCCAGCACCCCTTCCCGGCAGGGGGTGAGCTACACCTTC.

The rearrangement joins TRBV6-1 to TRBJ1-5; 9 bases are shared with TRBD1. CDR3 size: 15 residues. Losses at the gene ends were 5 bases for V and 3 bases for J; bases not matched to a gene: 5. Germline V gene data show CDR1 as MNHNS and CDR2 as SASEGT. The CDR3 DNA reads TGTGCCAGCAGTCGACAGGGGGGGGCCAATCAGCCCCAGCATTTT. Translation gives CASSRQGGANQPQHF.

The J gene is TRBJ2-3, the V gene TRBV2; D is perhaps TRBD1 (6 bases). The CDR3 length is 15 residues. V lost 8 bases and J lost 2, with 17 bases in between. The germline V gene has CDR1 SNHLY and CDR2 FYNNEI. The CDR3 coding sequence is TGTGCCAGCCCAATGGGGGCTAATACCACAGATACGCAGTATTTT. Translating it yields CASPMGANTTDTQYF.

V and J are TRBV6-6 and TRBJ1-6; D is possibly TRBD1 (6 bases). Germline CDR1 reads MNHNY; CDR2 reads SVGAGI (reference sequence). Between the trimmed V and J ends, which lost 7 bases and 8 bases, there was a span of 12 bases. The CDR3 is made up of 13 amino acids. CDR3 residues: CASTAHRDSPLHF. CDR3 coding DNA: TGTGCCAGCACCGCACACAGGGATTCACCCCTCCACTTT.

This clone was counted a single time. This chain joins TRBV5-8 and TRBJ1-1; possible D gene TRBD1, 5 bases. This CDR3 region has 16 residues. V lost 0 bases to trimming and J lost 0 bases, with 12 bases between them. CDR1 is SGHTS and CDR2 is YDEGEE in the germline V gene. The chain's CDR3 is CASSLDRGLMNTEAFF. The CDR3 nucleotides read TGTGCCAGCAGCTTGGATAGGGGACTAATGAACACTGAAGCTTTCTTT.

The rearrangement uses TRBV19 and TRBJ1-1, with TRBD1 matching 8 bases. Trimming took 0 bases from V and 3 from J; bases not matched to a gene: 6. Per the germline V gene, CDR1 is LNHDA and CDR2 is SQIVND (reference sequence). The CDR3 runs to 16 residues. In nucleotides, the CDR3 is TGTGCCAGTAGTATAGACAGGGGGCTGAGGGACACTGAAGCTTTCTTT. Its protein is CASSIDRGLRDTEAFF.